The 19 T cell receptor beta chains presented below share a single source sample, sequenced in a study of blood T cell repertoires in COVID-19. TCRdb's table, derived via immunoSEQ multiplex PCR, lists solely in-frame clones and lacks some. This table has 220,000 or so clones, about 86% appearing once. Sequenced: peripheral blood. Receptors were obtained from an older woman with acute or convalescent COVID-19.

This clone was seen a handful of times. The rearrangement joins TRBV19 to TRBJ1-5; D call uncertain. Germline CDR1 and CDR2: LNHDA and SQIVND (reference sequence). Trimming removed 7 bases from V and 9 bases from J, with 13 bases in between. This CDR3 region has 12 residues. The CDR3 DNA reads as TGTGCCAGTAACGGAGGCGGTGGGCCCCAGCATTTT. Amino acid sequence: CASNGGGGPQHF.

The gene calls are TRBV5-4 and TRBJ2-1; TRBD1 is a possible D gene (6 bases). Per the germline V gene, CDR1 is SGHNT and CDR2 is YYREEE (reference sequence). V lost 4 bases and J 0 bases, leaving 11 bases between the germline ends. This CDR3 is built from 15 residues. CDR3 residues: CASSTVQGSYNEQFF. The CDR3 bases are TGTGCCAGCAGCACCGTACAGGGCTCCTACAATGAGCAGTTCTTC.

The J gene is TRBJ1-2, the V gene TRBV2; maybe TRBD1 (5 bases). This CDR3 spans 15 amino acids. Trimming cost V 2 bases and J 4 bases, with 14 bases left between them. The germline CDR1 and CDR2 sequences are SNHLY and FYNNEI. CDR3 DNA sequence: TGTGCCAGCAGTGAACAGGGTAGGCTCCTCTATGGCTACACCTTC. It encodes CASSEQGRLLYGYTF.

CDR3 bases: TGTGCCAGCAGCCACTTCGGGAACACTGAAGCTTTCTTT. It encodes CASSHFGNTEAFF. The chain employs TRBV14 and TRBJ1-1, with D unresolved. Germline V gene sequence: CDR1 SGHDN, CDR2 FVKESK. V was pared by 3 bases and J by 1 base, with 6 bases between. The CDR3 extends over 13 amino acids. The full variable domain, in which reference TRBV14 and TRBJ1-1 provide the parts outside the CDR3, is EAGVTQFPSHSVIEKGQTVTLRCDPISGHDNLYWYRRVMGKEIKFLLHFVKESKQDESGMPNNRFLAERTGGTYSTLKVQPAELEDSGVYFCASSHFGNTEAFFGQGTRLTVV.

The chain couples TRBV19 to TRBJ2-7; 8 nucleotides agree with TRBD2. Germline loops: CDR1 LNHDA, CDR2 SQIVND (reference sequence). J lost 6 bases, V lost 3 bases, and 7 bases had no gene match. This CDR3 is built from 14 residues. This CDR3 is CASSIGGTRFEQYF. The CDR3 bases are TGTGCCAGTAGTATCGGGGGGACTAGATTCGAGCAGTACTTC.

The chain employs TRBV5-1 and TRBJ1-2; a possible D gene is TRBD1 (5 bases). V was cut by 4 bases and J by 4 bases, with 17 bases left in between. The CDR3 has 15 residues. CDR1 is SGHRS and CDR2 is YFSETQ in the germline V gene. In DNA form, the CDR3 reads TGCGCCAGCAGCCCCTACCCTGACAGCCCCTATGGCTACACCTTC. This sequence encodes CASSPYPDSPYGYTF.

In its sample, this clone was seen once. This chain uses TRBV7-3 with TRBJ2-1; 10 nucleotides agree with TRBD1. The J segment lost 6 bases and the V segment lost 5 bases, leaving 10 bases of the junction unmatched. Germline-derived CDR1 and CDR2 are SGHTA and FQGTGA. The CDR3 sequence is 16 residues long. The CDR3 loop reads CASSDPTGGLGNEQFF. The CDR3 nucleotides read TGTGCCAGCAGCGACCCGACAGGGGGCTTAGGCAATGAGCAGTTCTTC.

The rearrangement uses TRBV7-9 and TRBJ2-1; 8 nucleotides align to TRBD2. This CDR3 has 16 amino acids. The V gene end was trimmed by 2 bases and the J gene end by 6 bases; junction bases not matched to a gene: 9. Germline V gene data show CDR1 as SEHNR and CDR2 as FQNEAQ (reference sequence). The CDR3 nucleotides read TGTGCCAGCAGCTTATCCCCGCCGGGGGGGCCCAATGAGCAGTTCTTC. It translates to CASSLSPPGGPNEQFF.

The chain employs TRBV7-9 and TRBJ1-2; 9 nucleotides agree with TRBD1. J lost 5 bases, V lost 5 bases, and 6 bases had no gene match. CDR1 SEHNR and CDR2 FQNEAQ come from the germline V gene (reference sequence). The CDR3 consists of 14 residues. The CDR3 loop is CASSPQGAGYGYTF. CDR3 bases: TGTGCCAGCAGCCCACAGGGGGCGGGGTATGGCTACACCTTC.

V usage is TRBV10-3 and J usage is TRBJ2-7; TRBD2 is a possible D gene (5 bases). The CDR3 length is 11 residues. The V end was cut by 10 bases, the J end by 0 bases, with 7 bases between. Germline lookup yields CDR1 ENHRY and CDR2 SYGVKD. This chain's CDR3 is CASRDSYEQYF. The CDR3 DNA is TGTGCCAGCCGGGACTCCTACGAGCAGTACTTC.

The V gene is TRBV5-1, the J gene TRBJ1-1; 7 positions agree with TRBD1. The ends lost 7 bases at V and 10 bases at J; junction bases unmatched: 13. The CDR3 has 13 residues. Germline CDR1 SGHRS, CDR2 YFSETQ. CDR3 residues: CASQTGGGGIAFF. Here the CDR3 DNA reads TGCGCCAGCCAAACCGGAGGGGGCGGCATAGCTTTCTTT. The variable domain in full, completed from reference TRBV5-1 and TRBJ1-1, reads KAGVTQTPRYLIKTRGQQVTLSCSPISGHRSVSWYQQTPGQGLQFLFEYFSETQRNKGNFPGRFSGRQFSNSRSEMNVSTLELGDSALYLCASQTGGGGIAFFGQGTRLTVV.

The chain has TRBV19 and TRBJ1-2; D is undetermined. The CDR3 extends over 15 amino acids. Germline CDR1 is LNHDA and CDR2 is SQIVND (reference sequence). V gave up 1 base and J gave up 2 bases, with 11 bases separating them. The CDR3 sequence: CASSIVWSGNYGYTF. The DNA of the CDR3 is TGTGCCAGTAGTATAGTTTGGTCGGGAAACTATGGCTACACCTTC. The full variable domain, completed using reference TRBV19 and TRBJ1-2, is DGGITQSPKYLFRKEGQNVTLSCEQNLNHDAMYWYRQDPGQGLRLIYYSQIVNDFQKGDIAEGYSVSREKKESFPLTVTSAQKNPTAFYLCASSIVWSGNYGYTFGSGTRLTVV.

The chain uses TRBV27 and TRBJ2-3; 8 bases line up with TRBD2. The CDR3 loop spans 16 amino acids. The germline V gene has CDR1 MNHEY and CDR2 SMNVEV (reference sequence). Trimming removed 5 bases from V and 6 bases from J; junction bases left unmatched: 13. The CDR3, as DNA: TGTGCCAGCAGTCCCTCCGGGACTAGGCGAAAGGATACGCAGTATTTT. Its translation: CASSPSGTRRKDTQYF.

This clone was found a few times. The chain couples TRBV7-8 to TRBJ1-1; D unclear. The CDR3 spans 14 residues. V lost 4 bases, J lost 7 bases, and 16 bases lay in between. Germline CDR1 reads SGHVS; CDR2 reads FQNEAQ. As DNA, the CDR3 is TGTGCCAGCAGCTCCATGGGTGGGCAGATTGAAGCTTTCTTT. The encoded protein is CASSSMGGQIEAFF.

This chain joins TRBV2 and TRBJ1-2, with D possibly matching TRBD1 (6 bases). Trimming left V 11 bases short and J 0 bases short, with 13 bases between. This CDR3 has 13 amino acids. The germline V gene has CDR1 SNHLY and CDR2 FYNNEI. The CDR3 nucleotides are TGTGCCGGTCAGGACAGTTCTAACTATGGCTACACCTTC. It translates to CAGQDSSNYGYTF. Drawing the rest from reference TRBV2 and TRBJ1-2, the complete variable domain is EPEVTQTPSHQVTQMGQEVILRCVPISNHLYFYWYRQILGQKVEFLVSFYNNEISEKSEIFDDQFSVERPDGSNFTLKIRSTKLEDSAMYFCAGQDSSNYGYTFGSGTRLTVV.

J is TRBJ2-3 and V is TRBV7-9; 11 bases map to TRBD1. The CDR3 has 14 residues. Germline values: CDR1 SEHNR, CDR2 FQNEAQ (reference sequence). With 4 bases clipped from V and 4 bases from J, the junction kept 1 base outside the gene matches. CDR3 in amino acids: CASSWGQGADTQYF. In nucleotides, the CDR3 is TGTGCCAGCAGCTGGGGACAGGGGGCAGATACGCAGTATTTT.

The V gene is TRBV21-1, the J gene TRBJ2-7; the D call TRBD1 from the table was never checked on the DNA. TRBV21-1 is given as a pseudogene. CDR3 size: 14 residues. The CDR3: CASGWDRVAYEQYF. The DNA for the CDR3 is TGTGCCAGCGGCTGGGACAGGGTCGCCTACGAGCAGTACTTC.

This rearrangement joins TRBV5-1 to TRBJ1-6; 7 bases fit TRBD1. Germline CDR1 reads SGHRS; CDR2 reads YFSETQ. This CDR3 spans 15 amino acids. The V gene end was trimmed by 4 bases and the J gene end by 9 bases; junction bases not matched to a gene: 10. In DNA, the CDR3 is TGCGCCAGCAGCCCGACAGGGCGGAGCAGTTCACCCCTCCACTTT. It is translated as CASSPTGRSSSPLHF.

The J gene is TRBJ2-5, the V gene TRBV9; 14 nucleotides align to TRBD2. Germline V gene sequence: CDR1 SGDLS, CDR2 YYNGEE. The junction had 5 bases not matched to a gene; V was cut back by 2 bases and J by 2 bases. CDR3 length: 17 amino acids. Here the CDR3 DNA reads TGTGCCAGCAGCGTCGGGACTAGCGGGGGCCTTCAAGAGACCCAGTACTTC. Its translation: CASSVGTSGGLQETQYF.